The 25 T cell receptor beta chains in this list originate from one sample, sequenced in a study of T cells expressing NK-cell markers. After re-calling the 5' RACE reads, TCRdb lists one entry per CDR3 protein, DNA absent. Its table records approximately 420,000 distinct CDR3 sequences. The sample consisted of blood T cells: a sorted CD56 or NKG2C T cell subset, CD4+ or CD8+ T cells, or bulk PBMC T cells (not recorded which). The receptors originated from a woman between 45 and 60 years old in good health.

The chain uses TRBV7-9 and TRBJ2-3; TCRdb's assignment of TRBD1 cannot be checked, as there is no DNA. The CDR3 totals 15 residues. The germline V gene has CDR1 SEHNR and CDR2 FQNEAQ (reference sequence). This chain's CDR3 is CASSPGRASTDTQYF.

The chain links TRBV11-2 to TRBJ2-1; there is no DNA to check the TCRdb D call of TRBD1. The CDR3 spans 17 residues. CDR1 is SGHAT and CDR2 is FQNNGV in the germline V gene. This CDR3 is CASSSPLGGPRPNEQFF.

The rearrangement links TRBV7-9 to TRBJ1-1. The length of the CDR3 is 13 residues. The germline V gene has CDR1 SEHNR and CDR2 FQNEAQ (reference sequence). The CDR3 sequence: CASSSQEFPETFF.

V usage is TRBV7-6 and J usage is TRBJ1-4. The CDR3 is 15 residues long. Germline V gives CDR1 SGHVS, CDR2 FNYEAQ. The CDR3 region is CASSPSLGNNEKLFF.

This sequence joins TRBV20-1 and TRBJ2-1; TCRdb outputs TRBD2, but without DNA this stays unchecked. Per germline, CDR1 DFQATT and CDR2 SNEGSKA (reference sequence). The CDR3 spans 15 residues. The chain's CDR3 is CSATEAGGRSNEQFF.

This chain connects TRBV7-8 to TRBJ2-3; TCRdb lists TRBD1, though no DNA is available to test this call. Germline V CDR1 and CDR2: SGHVS, FQNEAQ. This CDR3 is 18 amino acids long. The CDR3 sequence is CASSLVPTQTGVADTQYF.

V gene TRBV11-2 combines with J gene TRBJ2-7; the D call from TCRdb, TRBD1, cannot be confirmed without DNA. Germline V gene lookup returns CDR1 SGHAT and CDR2 FQNNGV. CDR3 length: 14 amino acids. CDR3 protein: CASSPAGTGVEQYF.

The chain is built from TRBV7-2 and TRBJ2-2; the TCRdb D gene call, TRBD2, has no DNA to confirm it. CDR1 SGHTA and CDR2 FQGNSA come from the germline V gene. The CDR3 contains 18 residues. This CDR3 is CASSLDWGLADLTGELFF. The whole variable domain, remainder taken from reference TRBV7-2 and TRBJ2-2, is GAGVSQSPSNKVTEKGKDVELRCDPISGHTALYWYRQSLGQGLEFLIYFQGNSAPDKSGLPSDRFSAERTGGSVSTLTIQRTQQEDSAVYLCASSLDWGLADLTGELFFGEGSRLTVL.

The chain is built from TRBV10-3 and TRBJ2-4. Germline V gene sequence: CDR1 ENHRY, CDR2 SYGVKD. The CDR3 covers 14 residues. CDR3 sequence reads: CAISGELAKNIQYF.

The chain has TRBV5-1 and TRBJ2-1; TCRdb picks TRBD2, but there is no DNA to check that call. The CDR3 loop spans 14 amino acids. From germline, CDR1 is SGHRS and CDR2 YFSETQ. Here the CDR3 reads CASRGVGSINEQFF.

This chain connects TRBV28 to TRBJ2-2; TCRdb gives TRBD2 as the D gene, but with no DNA this cannot be confirmed. CDR1 MDHEN and CDR2 SYDVKM come from the germline V gene. CDR3 size: 16 residues. The CDR3 loop is CASSLKTSPDTGELFF.

The rearrangement uses TRBV25-1 and TRBJ2-4; TCRdb outputs TRBD2, but without DNA this stays unchecked. Germline CDR1 MGHDK, CDR2 SYGVNS. The CDR3 totals 15 residues. CDR3 sequence reads: CASSQPTSGKNIQYF.

The V call is TRBV7-2, the J call TRBJ2-3; TCRdb's D gene call, TRBD2, goes unchecked for lack of DNA. Germline CDR1 is SGHTA and CDR2 is FQGNSA. The CDR3 loop spans 15 amino acids. The CDR3 loop reads CASTKEGGSTDTQYF. The complete variable domain, with remaining parts taken from reference TRBV7-2 and TRBJ2-3, reads GAGVSQSPSNKVTEKGKDVELRCDPISGHTALYWYRQSLGQGLEFLIYFQGNSAPDKSGLPSDRFSAERTGGSVSTLTIQRTQQEDSAVYLCASTKEGGSTDTQYFGPGTRLTVL.

The V and J genes are TRBV29-1 and TRBJ1-1; TCRdb proposes TRBD1, but this gene call is untestable without DNA. Germline V gene data show CDR1 as SQVTM and CDR2 as ANQGSEA. This CDR3 contains 14 residues. CDR3 sequence: CSVAFRQGGTEAFF.

The V gene is TRBV9, the J gene TRBJ2-3; TCRdb's D call, TRBD2, is unchecked because there is no DNA. The CDR3 extends over 16 amino acids. Germline V lookup: CDR1 SGDLS, CDR2 YYNGEE. The CDR3 loop is CASSQRLAGGTDTQYF.

The CDR3 here is CASSIGGPNTGELFF. The V call is TRBV19, the J call TRBJ2-2. CDR1 and CDR2 from the germline V gene are LNHDA and SQIVND (reference sequence). The CDR3 sequence is 15 residues long.

V and J are TRBV19 and TRBJ1-2. This CDR3 spans 15 amino acids. In germline, CDR1 is LNHDA, CDR2 SQIVND (reference sequence). The CDR3: CASSMVGGANYGYTF. The full variable domain, rest sourced from reference TRBV19 and TRBJ1-2, is DGGITQSPKYLFRKEGQNVTLSCEQNLNHDAMYWYRQDPGQGLRLIYYSQIVNDFQKGDIAEGYSVSREKKESFPLTVTSAQKNPTAFYLCASSMVGGANYGYTFGSGTRLTVV.

The chain recombines TRBV10-3 with TRBJ2-5; with no DNA, the TCRdb D assignment of TRBD1 cannot be verified. The CDR3 is 12 amino acids. The germline V gene has CDR1 ENHRY and CDR2 SYGVKD. The CDR3 is CASQGALETQYF.

This chain joins TRBV20-1 and TRBJ2-1; TCRdb's D call of TRBD2 is untestable without DNA. The CDR3 runs to 16 residues. Germline V gene lookup returns CDR1 DFQATT and CDR2 SNEGSKA (reference sequence). CDR3 loop: CSARDRSSGNYNEQFF.

The V call is TRBV5-1, the J call TRBJ2-7; TCRdb gives TRBD1 as the D gene, but with no DNA this cannot be confirmed. Germline loops: CDR1 SGHRS, CDR2 YFSETQ. This CDR3 is 14 amino acids long. This CDR3 is CASSSTGDAYEQYF.

CDR3 amino acids: CASSVGPTSSHEQYF. This chain joins TRBV9 and TRBJ2-7; TCRdb's D gene call, TRBD1, goes unchecked for lack of DNA. Germline CDR1 is SGDLS and CDR2 is YYNGEE. The length of the CDR3 is 15 residues.

The rearrangement uses TRBV12-3 or TRBV12-4 and TRBJ1-2. This CDR3 contains 15 residues. CDR3: CASSLFGGANYGYTF.

The CDR3 here is CSVAVSGTGEGGYTF. The rearrangement uses TRBV29-1 and TRBJ1-2; TCRdb proposes TRBD1, but this gene call is untestable without DNA. CDR1 SQVTM and CDR2 ANQGSEA come from the germline V gene. The CDR3 sequence is 15 residues long. Combining the CDR3 with reference TRBV29-1 and TRBJ1-2 gives the whole variable domain SAVISQKPSRDICQRGTSLTIQCQVDSQVTMMFWYRQQPGQSLTLIATANQGSEATYESGFVIDKFPISRPNLTFSTLTVSNMSPEDSSIYLCSVAVSGTGEGGYTFGSGTRLTVV.

This chain connects TRBV6-5 to TRBJ2-7; the TCRdb D gene call, TRBD2, has no DNA to confirm it. Germline values: CDR1 MNHEY, CDR2 SVGAGI. The CDR3 contains 15 residues. CDR3: CASTDLSGSVWEQYF.

V is TRBV28 and J is TRBJ2-2; TCRdb picks TRBD1, but there is no DNA to check that call. The CDR3 is 14 residues long. Germline assignment: CDR1 MDHEN and CDR2 SYDVKM. CDR3: CASKRGRNTGELFF.